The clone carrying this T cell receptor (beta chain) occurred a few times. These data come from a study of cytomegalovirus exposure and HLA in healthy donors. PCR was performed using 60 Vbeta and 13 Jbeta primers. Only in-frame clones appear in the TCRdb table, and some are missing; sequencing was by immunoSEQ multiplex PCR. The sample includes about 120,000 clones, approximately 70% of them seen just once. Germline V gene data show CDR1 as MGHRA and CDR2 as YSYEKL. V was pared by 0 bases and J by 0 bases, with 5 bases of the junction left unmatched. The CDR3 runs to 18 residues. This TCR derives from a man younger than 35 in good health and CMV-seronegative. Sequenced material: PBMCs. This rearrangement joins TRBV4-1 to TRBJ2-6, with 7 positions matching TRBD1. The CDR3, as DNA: TGCGCCAGCAGCCAAGATCCAGGGGGAACCTCTGGGGCCAACGTCCTGACTTTC. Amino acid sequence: CASSQDPGGTSGANVLTF.